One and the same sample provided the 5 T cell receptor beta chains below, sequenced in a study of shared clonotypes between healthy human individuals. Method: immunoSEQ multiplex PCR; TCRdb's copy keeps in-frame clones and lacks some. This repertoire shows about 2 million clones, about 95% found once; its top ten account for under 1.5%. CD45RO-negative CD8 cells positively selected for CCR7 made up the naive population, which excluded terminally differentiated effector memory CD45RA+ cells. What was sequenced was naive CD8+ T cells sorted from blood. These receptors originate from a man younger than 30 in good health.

CDR3 DNA sequence: TGTGCCAGCAGCTTATCACAGGGAGCAGATACGCAGTATTTT. Translated: CASSLSQGADTQYF. The chain joins TRBV7-8 to TRBJ2-3, with TRBD1 as a possible D gene (6 bases). The CDR3 loop spans 14 amino acids. The V gene's germline CDR1 is SGHVS and CDR2 FQNEAQ. The ends were cut back, 2 bases at V and 4 bases at J, with 10 bases in the middle.

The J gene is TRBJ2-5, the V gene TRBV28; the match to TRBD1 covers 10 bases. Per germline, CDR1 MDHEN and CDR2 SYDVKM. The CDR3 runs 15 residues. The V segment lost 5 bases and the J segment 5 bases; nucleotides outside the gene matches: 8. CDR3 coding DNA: TGTGCCAGCAGTCGGAGACAGGGGGCACGCGAGACCCAGTACTTC. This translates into CASSRRQGARETQYF.

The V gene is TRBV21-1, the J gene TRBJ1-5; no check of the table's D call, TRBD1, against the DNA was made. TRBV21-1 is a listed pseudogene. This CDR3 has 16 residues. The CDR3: CASSSRDRYSNQPQHF. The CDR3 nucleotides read TGTGCCAGCAGCAGTAGGGACAGGTATAGCAATCAGCCCCAGCATTTT.

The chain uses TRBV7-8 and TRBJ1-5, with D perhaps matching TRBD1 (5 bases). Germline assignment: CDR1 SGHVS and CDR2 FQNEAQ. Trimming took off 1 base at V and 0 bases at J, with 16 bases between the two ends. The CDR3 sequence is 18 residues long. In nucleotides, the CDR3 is TGTGCCAGCAGCTTAGATGCGGAGGGAGGGGATAGCAATCAGCCCCAGCATTTT. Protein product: CASSLDAEGGDSNQPQHF.

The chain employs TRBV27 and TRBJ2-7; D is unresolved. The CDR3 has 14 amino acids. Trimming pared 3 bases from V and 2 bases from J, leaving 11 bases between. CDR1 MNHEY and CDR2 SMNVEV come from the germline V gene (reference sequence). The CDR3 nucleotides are TGTGCCAGCAGTTTCACCCCGGGCCCCTACGAGCAGTACTTC. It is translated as CASSFTPGPYEQYF.